Following are 29 T cell receptor beta chains from one sample sequenced in a study of T cells after yellow fever vaccination (dated by TCRdb to about 2019). Libraries were made using 5' RACE. The instrument was an Illumina HiSeq 2500. Clones were called with MiXCR by TCRdb after fastp trimmed the public reads at Q25, and only in-frame beta chains were retained. Rows with a matching CDR3 protein are joined into one entry that keeps the most common DNA and genes. This sample has about 630,000 distinct CDR3 sequences in its table, and roughly an eighth of those were observed once. The top ten hold about 15% of the sample. The treatment or condition tag for this specimen amounts to: live attenuated yellow fever vaccine strain. This specimen was PBMCs, taken on the day of the yellow fever booster vaccination. The receptors stem from a man younger than 40 who received the YFV17D yellow fever vaccine.

This clonotype was counted between two and nine times. The rearrangement uses TRBV6-2 or TRBV6-3 and TRBJ2-7; maybe TRBD2 (7 bases). The CDR3 extends over 14 amino acids. The V gene's germline CDR1 is MNHEY and CDR2 SVGEGT. V lost 5 bases and J 6 bases, leaving 17 bases between the germline ends. CDR3 in amino acids: CASSVGGRNSEQYF. CDR3 coding DNA: TGTGCCAGCAGTGTCGGGGGGCGCAACTCCGAGCAGTACTTC.

The chain has TRBV6-1 and TRBJ1-2, with D possibly matching TRBD1 (5 bases). This CDR3 spans 14 amino acids. Germline CDR1 is MNHNS and CDR2 is SASEGT. Trimming pared 5 bases from V and 5 bases from J, leaving 15 bases between. CDR3 sequence reads: CASSPSGRPYGYTF. Here the CDR3 DNA reads TGTGCCAGCAGTCCCTCAGGGAGGCCGTATGGCTACACCTTC.

This clonotype has only a few counts. The chain couples TRBV5-6 to TRBJ1-1; TRBD1 might be the D (6 bases). The V gene lost 2 bases and the J gene lost 10 bases, with 12 bases spanning the gap. CDR1 is SGHDT and CDR2 is YYEEEE in the germline V gene. This CDR3 region has 12 residues. The CDR3 DNA reads as TGTGCCAGCAGCTTTGGGGGCCCGGCAGCTTTCTTT. Translated, it gives CASSFGGPAAFF.

In its sample, this clonotype was seen a few times. This chain connects TRBV9 to TRBJ2-6, with D possibly being TRBD1 (5 bases). The length of the CDR3 is 15 residues. Trimming left V 2 bases short and J 0 bases short, with 6 bases between. CDR1 is SGDLS, CDR2 YYNGEE, per germline. The CDR3 protein is CASSVRGSGANVLTF. CDR3 DNA: TGTGCCAGCAGCGTTAGGGGCTCTGGGGCCAACGTCCTGACTTTC.

Only a few counts were recorded for this clonotype. This chain joins TRBV20-1 and TRBJ2-1; a possible D gene is TRBD2 (6 bases). The V gene lost 6 bases and the J gene lost 7 bases, with 25 bases spanning the gap. CDR1 and CDR2 from the germline V gene are DFQATT and SNEGSKA (reference sequence). The CDR3 has 16 amino acids. CDR3 region: CSAPLQLALRPNEQFF. CDR3 sequence (DNA): TGCAGTGCCCCCTTGCAACTAGCACTCCGTCCGAATGAGCAGTTCTTC.

This clonotype appeared many times. The V gene is TRBV2, the J gene TRBJ2-3, with TRBD1 matching over 7 bases. Per germline, CDR1 SNHLY and CDR2 FYNNEI. The CDR3 has 14 amino acids. Trimming took 6 bases from V and 3 from J; bases not matched to a gene: 6. The CDR3: CASRTGIWTDTQYF. In DNA form, the CDR3 reads TGTGCCAGCAGGACAGGGATTTGGACAGATACGCAGTATTTT.

V usage is TRBV4-3 and J usage is TRBJ2-3, with 9 positions matching TRBD1. The CDR3 length is 15 residues. After removal of 5 bases from V and 3 bases from J, the junction contained 6 bases not matched to a gene. Germline V CDR1 and CDR2: LGHNA, YSLEER. Written as DNA, the CDR3 is TGCGCCAGCAGCAAACAGGGGGCGAGTACAGATACGCAGTATTTT. Protein: CASSKQGASTDTQYF.

This clonotype has more than one count but fewer than ten. J is TRBJ2-7 and V is TRBV4-1; D is unresolved. The CDR3 is 15 residues long. Germline CDR1 and CDR2: MGHRA and YSYEKL. V gave up 2 bases and J gave up 0 bases, with 11 bases separating them. The CDR3 DNA follows: TGCGCCAGCAGCCAAAACCCCGGGCCCTCCTACGAGCAGTACTTC. Its translation: CASSQNPGPSYEQYF.

The chain has TRBV29-1 and TRBJ2-5; 16 bases are shared with TRBD2. Germline V gene data show CDR1 as SQVTM and CDR2 as ANQGSEA. This CDR3 spans 17 amino acids. V gave up 3 bases and J gave up 3 bases; unmatched junction bases: 7. Here the CDR3 reads CSVDLLGTSGREETQYF. The CDR3 bases are TGCAGCGTTGATCTCCTTGGGACTAGCGGGAGGGAAGAGACCCAGTACTTC.

This clonotype was seen a handful of times. This chain joins TRBV5-1 and TRBJ2-3, with D possibly being TRBD1 or TRBD2 (5 bases each). CDR1 and CDR2 (germline): SGHRS, YFSETQ. The CDR3 extends over 15 amino acids. With 5 bases removed from V and 0 bases from J, the gap between germline ends came to 13 bases. The CDR3: CASRKSGTSTDTQYF. CDR3 bases: TGCGCCAGCAGGAAATCTGGGACGAGCACAGATACGCAGTATTTT.

This clonotype was observed at least ten times. This chain links TRBV10-3 with TRBJ2-1; tentatively, D is TRBD2 (6 bases). The length of the CDR3 is 16 residues. Germline CDR1 is ENHRY and CDR2 is SYGVKD. Trimming removed 4 bases from V and 5 bases from J, with 18 bases in between. CDR3 region: CAISGPVGSGDNEQFF. The CDR3, as DNA: TGTGCCATCAGTGGGCCCGTGGGATCGGGAGACAATGAGCAGTTCTTC.

This chain links TRBV9 with TRBJ1-6, with TRBD1 matching over 7 bases. This CDR3 has 15 amino acids. V dropped 4 bases and J dropped 4; count of bases not matched to a gene: 5. Per the germline V gene, CDR1 is SGDLS and CDR2 is YYNGEE. CDR3 in amino acids: CASSLSGQYNSPLHF. CDR3 sequence (DNA): TGTGCCAGCAGCCTATCGGGACAGTATAATTCACCCCTCCACTTT.

Only a few counts were recorded for this clonotype. The genes are TRBV20-1 and TRBJ2-1; D gene unclear. CDR1 is DFQATT, CDR2 SNEGSKA, per germline (reference sequence). This CDR3 has 14 amino acids. Trimming removed 3 bases from V and 2 bases from J, with 11 bases in between. In nucleotides, the CDR3 is TGCAGTGCTAGTATGGTTCTAACCTACAATGAGCAGTTCTTC. It translates to CSASMVLTYNEQFF.

Many counts were recorded for this clonotype. The chain links TRBV10-2 to TRBJ2-3, with D uncertain. The length of the CDR3 is 12 residues. V was clipped by 6 bases and J by 2 bases, with 6 bases between them. Germline V gene sequence: CDR1 WSHSY, CDR2 SAAADI. The CDR3 loop is CASRGTTDTQYF. CDR3 nucleotide sequence: TGCGCCAGCAGGGGCACCACAGATACGCAGTATTTT.

The chain is built from TRBV7-2 and TRBJ2-5; D gene ambiguous. V was shortened by 4 bases and J by 4 bases, with 13 bases between the two germline ends. The CDR3 loop spans 14 amino acids. Germline CDR1 SGHTA, CDR2 FQGNSA. The CDR3 DNA sequence: TGTGCCAGCAGCTACCGGACGCTTAGAGAGACCCAGTACTTC. Its translation: CASSYRTLRETQYF.

This clonotype has just a few counts. The rearrangement joins TRBV7-2 to TRBJ2-3; unclear D gene. Trimming cost V 6 bases and J 1 base, with 5 bases left between them. Germline V lookup: CDR1 SGHTA, CDR2 FQGNSA. The CDR3 length is 12 residues. CDR3 coding DNA: TGTGCCAGCAGATATGGCACAGATACGCAGTATTTT. This translates into CASRYGTDTQYF.

This clonotype was seen only a few times. At one boundary the junction diverges from the germline segment, which might be a read error. V usage is TRBV7-7 and J usage is TRBJ2-3, with TRBD1 matching 9 bases. Looked up from germline, CDR1 is SSHAT and CDR2 is FNYEAQ (reference sequence). This CDR3 comprises 15 residues. The CDR3 loop reads CASSLGQGWTDTQYF. The CDR3 DNA is TGTGCTAGCAGCCTGGGACAGGGATGGACAGATACGCAGTATTTT.

There are a few counts of this clonotype. The gene calls are TRBV6-1 and TRBJ1-3, with 10 bases fitting TRBD1. Germline V gene data show CDR1 as MNHNS and CDR2 as SASEGT. The trim removed 7 bases at V and 3 bases at J, leaving 9 bases unmatched. The CDR3 runs 16 residues. The CDR3 coding sequence is TGTGCCAGCAAGGTTGTCGGGACAGGGGATGGAAACACCATATATTTT. It specifies CASKVVGTGDGNTIYF.

This clonotype was counted a few times. The gene calls are TRBV30 and TRBJ1-6, with a possible D match to TRBD1 (5 bases). The V and J ends lost 5 bases and 9 bases respectively, with 20 bases between them. Germline CDR1 reads GTSNPN; CDR2 reads SVGIG (reference sequence). This CDR3 is 15 amino acids long. This CDR3 reads CAWAGLARGSSPLHF. The CDR3 DNA follows: TGTGCCTGGGCAGGTCTCGCCCGGGGCTCTTCACCCCTCCACTTT.

Only a few counts were recorded for this clonotype. The rearrangement uses TRBV25-1 and TRBJ1-3, with D possibly being TRBD1 (5 bases). CDR1 and CDR2 from the germline V gene are MGHDK and SYGVNS. The CDR3 length is 13 residues. V was cut by 7 bases and J by 4 bases, with 11 bases left in between. Here the CDR3 reads CASIQGTGNTIYF. The CDR3 nucleotides read TGTGCCAGCATTCAGGGAACAGGAAACACCATATATTTT.

A few counts support this clonotype. J is TRBJ2-1 and V is TRBV18; either TRBD1 or TRBD2 may supply D (6 bases each). Germline V gives CDR1 KGHSH, CDR2 LQKENI. The CDR3 spans 15 residues. The V end was cut by 3 bases, the J end by 9 bases, with 18 bases between. CDR3: CASSPRDTRRSEQFF. CDR3 sequence (DNA): TGTGCCAGCTCACCGCGGGACACAAGACGAAGTGAGCAGTTCTTC. Drawing the rest from reference TRBV18 and TRBJ2-1, the complete variable domain is NAGVMQNPRHLVRRRGQEARLRCSPMKGHSHVYWYRQLPEEGLKFMVYLQKENIIDESGMPKERFSAEFPKEGPSILRIQQVVRGDSAAYFCASSPRDTRRSEQFFGPGTRLTVL.

CDR3 in DNA: TGTGCCAGCAGCCGGGGCCAGGAGGGGTATGGCTACACCTTC. It yields the protein CASSRGQEGYGYTF. The genes are TRBV3-1 and TRBJ1-2; D might be TRBD1 (5 bases). The CDR3 has 14 amino acids. Between the trimmed V and J ends, which lost 4 bases and 5 bases, there was a span of 14 bases. Looked up from germline, CDR1 is LGHDT and CDR2 is YNNKEL (reference sequence).

The chain couples TRBV7-2 to TRBJ2-4, with 7 bases aligning to TRBD2. The germline CDR1 and CDR2 sequences are SGHTA and FQGNSA. This CDR3 is built from 16 residues. V gave up 3 bases and J gave up 2 bases; unmatched junction bases: 7. CDR3 sequence reads: CASSLGGVLPKNIQYF. CDR3 nucleotides: TGTGCCAGCAGCTTGGGGGGGGTTCTACCCAAAAACATTCAGTACTTC.

This clonotype was found a few times. A much more abundant neighbour one base away suggests this may be a read error. This rearrangement joins TRBV7-9 to TRBJ2-7, with TRBD1 matching over 9 bases. This CDR3 has 14 residues. CDR1 SEHNR and CDR2 FQNEAQ come from the germline V gene (reference sequence). V dropped 5 bases and J dropped 3; count of bases not matched to a gene: 5. CDR3 nucleotide sequence: TGTGCCAGCAGCGCGGGACAGGGAAACTACGAGCAGTACTTC. Its translation: CASSAGQGNYEQYF.

This clonotype was counted between two and nine times. This chain connects TRBV19 to TRBJ2-1; D unclear. CDR1 and CDR2 (germline): LNHDA, SQIVND (reference sequence). Trimming shortened V by 1 base and J by 8 bases, and 12 bases separated the two germline ends. The CDR3 contains 14 residues. The CDR3 sequence: CASSIGVGSHEQFF. The CDR3 DNA sequence: TGTGCCAGTAGTATAGGGGTCGGGTCGCATGAGCAGTTCTTC.

This clonotype was detected many times. The chain joins TRBV12-3 or TRBV12-4 to TRBJ2-1, with TRBD2 matching over 7 bases. This CDR3 contains 16 residues. V lost 7 bases and J lost 0; bases outside the gene matches: 9. The CDR3 loop reads CASTLGLLGSYNEQFF. The CDR3 DNA sequence: TGTGCCAGCACCCTGGGACTACTTGGCTCCTACAATGAGCAGTTCTTC.

This clonotype turned up a few times. The chain uses TRBV3-1 and TRBJ2-1, with D unclear. Germline CDR1 is LGHDT and CDR2 is YNNKEL (reference sequence). This CDR3 region has 12 residues. The ends were cut back, 1 base at V and 12 bases at J, with 10 bases in the middle. The CDR3 sequence is CASSQVEAGQFF. The CDR3 DNA reads TGTGCCAGCAGCCAAGTCGAGGCAGGGCAGTTCTTC.

This clonotype was seen a handful of times. A read error may produce the germline difference seen at one junction end. The gene calls are TRBV5-1 and TRBJ2-1; 8 bases fit TRBD1. The germline V gene has CDR1 SGHRS and CDR2 YFSETQ. The CDR3 is 15 residues long. CDR3 sequence: CASSLSRQGASGAVF. Written as DNA, the CDR3 is TGCGCCAGCAGCTTGTCCCGGCAGGGGGCTTCGGGTGCGGTCTTC. Variable domain in full (rest from reference TRBV5-1 and TRBJ2-1): KAGVTQTPRYLIKTRGQQVTLSCSPISGHRSVSWYQQTPGQGLQFLFEYFSETQRNKGNFPGRFSGRQFSNSRSEMNVSTLELGDSALYLCASSLSRQGASGAVFGPGTRLTVL.

V and J are TRBV12-3 or TRBV12-4 and TRBJ1-1, with 7 bases matching TRBD1. V lost 5 bases and J lost 11; bases outside the gene matches: 5. The CDR3 has 11 amino acids. Here the CDR3 DNA reads TGTGCCAGCAGTCGAGACAGGGCGGCTTTCTTT. As protein: CASSRDRAAFF.